Listed here are 6 T cell receptor beta chains from one sample, sequenced in a study of shared clonotypes between healthy human individuals. Only CD45RO-negative cells positively selected for CCR7 counted as naive CD8 cells, so terminally differentiated effector memory CD45RA+ cells were excluded. The method was immunoSEQ multiplex PCR; TCRdb's version includes in-frame clones alone and lacks a portion of them. The data contain millions of clones, about 95% of them seen just once; the ten biggest clones take up roughly 1%. Material: naive CD8+ T cells sorted from blood. These receptors were collected from a man between 18 and 29 years old in good health.

The chain carries TRBV2 and TRBJ2-5; tentative D call: TRBD2 (6 bases). The germline V gene has CDR1 SNHLY and CDR2 FYNNEI. This CDR3 is built from 13 residues. V was cut by 7 bases and J by 0 bases, with 9 bases left in between. The CDR3 region is CASIASDQETQYF. The CDR3 DNA reads as TGTGCCAGCATAGCTAGCGACCAAGAGACCCAGTACTTC.

The chain joins TRBV6-6 to TRBJ2-7; D tentatively reads TRBD1 or TRBD2 (5 bases each). Germline V lookup: CDR1 MNHNY, CDR2 SVGAGI (reference sequence). The CDR3 length is 15 residues. V lost 6 bases, J lost 4 bases, and 19 bases lay in between. The CDR3, as DNA: TGTGCCAGCAGGTCTGGGACCAACTCGGCTTACGAGCAGTACTTC. Residues: CASRSGTNSAYEQYF.

The chain joins TRBV6-1 to TRBJ2-3; no reliable D call. Germline loops: CDR1 MNHNS, CDR2 SASEGT. This CDR3 spans 14 amino acids. V gave up 2 bases and J gave up 2 bases, with 8 bases separating them. CDR3 in amino acids: CASSEHRNTDTQYF. CDR3 bases: TGTGCCAGCAGTGAACACAGAAACACAGATACGCAGTATTTT.

The rearrangement links TRBV28 to TRBJ2-1; D possibly corresponds to TRBD2 (7 bases). Germline V gene data show CDR1 as MDHEN and CDR2 as SYDVKM. Deletions cut 1 base from V and 8 bases from J, with 12 bases between. CDR3 size: 14 residues. The CDR3 sequence: CASSLSGGADEQFF. The CDR3 nucleotides read TGTGCCAGCAGTTTATCTGGGGGGGCCGATGAGCAGTTCTTC.

About this clone itself: The same CDR3 also results from other DNA sequences found in this sample. V is TRBV27 and J is TRBJ2-7; D is ambiguous. There are 13 residues in the CDR3. CDR1 and CDR2 (germline): MNHEY, SMNVEV (reference sequence). V lost 3 bases and J lost 0, with 6 bases in between. CDR3 nucleotide sequence: TGTGCCAGCAGTTTTGGGATCTCCTACGAGCAGTACTTC. Protein product: CASSFGISYEQYF.

This chain uses TRBV7-8 with TRBJ2-5; unclear D gene. CDR1 is SGHVS and CDR2 is FQNEAQ in the germline V gene. The V and J ends lost 4 bases and 5 bases respectively, with 8 bases between them. The CDR3 has 12 amino acids. CDR3 sequence: CASSSSWETQYF. The CDR3 DNA reads as TGTGCCAGCAGCTCCAGTTGGGAGACCCAGTACTTC.